The clone carrying this T cell receptor (beta chain) has ten or more counts. Its antigen remains unidentified. Tagging with unique molecular identifiers was applied to individual cDNA molecules. TCRdb called the 5' RACE reads again in MiXCR, with one record for every CDR3 protein. The table includes tens of thousands of distinct CDR3 sequences, 12% detected once. CDR3 size: 11 residues. Trimming pared 10 bases from V and 6 bases from J, leaving 13 bases between. The V gene's germline CDR1 is WSHSY and CDR2 SAAADI. This entry comes from a study of early T cells in non-severe SARS-CoV-2 infection. Overall study: Sequencing of bulk RNA from unsorted whole blood was done, without chain pairing. Study observations and caveats: VDJdb matching, biased toward anti-spike CD8 responses, missed private and CD4 specificities.

The sequenced material came from whole blood. The chain uses TRBV10-2 and TRBJ2-7, with D possibly being TRBD1 (6 bases). The sequence derives from an adult who was a healthcare worker with PCR-confirmed SARS-CoV-2 infection or an uninfected control (not recorded which). The CDR3 nucleotides read TGCGCCACGAGTCTGGGGGCCGAGCAGTACTTC. Translation: CATSLGAEQYF.